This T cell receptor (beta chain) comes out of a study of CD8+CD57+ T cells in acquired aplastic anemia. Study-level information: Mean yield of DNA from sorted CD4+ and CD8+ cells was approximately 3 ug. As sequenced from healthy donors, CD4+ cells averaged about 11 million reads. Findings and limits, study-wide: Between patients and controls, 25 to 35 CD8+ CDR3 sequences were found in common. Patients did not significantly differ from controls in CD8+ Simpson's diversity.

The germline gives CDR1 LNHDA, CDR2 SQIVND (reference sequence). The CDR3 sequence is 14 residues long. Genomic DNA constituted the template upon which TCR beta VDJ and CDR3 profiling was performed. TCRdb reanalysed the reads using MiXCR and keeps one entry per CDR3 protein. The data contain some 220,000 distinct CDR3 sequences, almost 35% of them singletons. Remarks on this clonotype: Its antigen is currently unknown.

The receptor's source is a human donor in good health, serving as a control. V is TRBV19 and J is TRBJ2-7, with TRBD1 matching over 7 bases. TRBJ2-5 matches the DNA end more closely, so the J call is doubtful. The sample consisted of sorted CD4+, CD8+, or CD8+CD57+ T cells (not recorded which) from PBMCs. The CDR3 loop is CASSIGQGGETQYF. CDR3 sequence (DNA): TGTGCCAGTAGTATAGGACAGGGCGGGGAGACCCAGTACTTC.